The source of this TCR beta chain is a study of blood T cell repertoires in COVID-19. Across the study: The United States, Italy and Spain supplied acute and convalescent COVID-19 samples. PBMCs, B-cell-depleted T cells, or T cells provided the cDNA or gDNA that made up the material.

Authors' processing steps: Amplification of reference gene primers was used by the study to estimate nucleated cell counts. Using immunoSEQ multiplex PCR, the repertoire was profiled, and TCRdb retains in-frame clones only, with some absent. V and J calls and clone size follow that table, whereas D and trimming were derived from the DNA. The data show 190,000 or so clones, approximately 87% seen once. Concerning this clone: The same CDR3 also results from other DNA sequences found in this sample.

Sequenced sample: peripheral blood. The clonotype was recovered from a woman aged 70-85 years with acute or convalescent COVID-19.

The CDR3 sequence: CASSLLGANVLTF. The CDR3 bases are TGTGCCAGCAGCCTGTTAGGGGCCAACGTCCTGACTTTC. The rearrangement links TRBV3-1 (or the pseudogene TRBV3-2) to TRBJ2-6; D remains unclear. The CDR3 is made up of 13 amino acids. Per the germline V gene, CDR1 is LGHDT and CDR2 is YNNKEL (reference sequence). Trimming stripped 4 bases from V and 4 bases from J, with 5 bases between.